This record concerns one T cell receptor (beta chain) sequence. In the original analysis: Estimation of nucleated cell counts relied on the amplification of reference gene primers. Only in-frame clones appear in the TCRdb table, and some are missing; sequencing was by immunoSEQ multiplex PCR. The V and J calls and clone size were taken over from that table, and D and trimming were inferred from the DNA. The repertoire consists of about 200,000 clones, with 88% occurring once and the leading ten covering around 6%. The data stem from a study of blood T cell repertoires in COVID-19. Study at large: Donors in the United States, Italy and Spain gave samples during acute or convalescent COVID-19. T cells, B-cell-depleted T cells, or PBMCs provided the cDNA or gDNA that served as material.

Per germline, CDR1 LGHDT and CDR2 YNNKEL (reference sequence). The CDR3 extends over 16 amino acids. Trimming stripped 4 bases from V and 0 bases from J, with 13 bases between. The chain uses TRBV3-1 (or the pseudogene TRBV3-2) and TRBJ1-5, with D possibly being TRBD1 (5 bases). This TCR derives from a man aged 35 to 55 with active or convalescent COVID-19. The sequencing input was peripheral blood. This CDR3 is CASSLLDTNSNQPQHF. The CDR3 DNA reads TGTGCCAGCAGCCTGCTGGACACCAATAGCAATCAGCCCCAGCATTTT.